Listed here is a single TCR beta chain. The antigen is not known. This entry comes from a study of OX40 agonist ivuxolimab in advanced cancers. Study information: Participants averaged roughly 57 years of age (range 23 to 79) and were under 90% male.

Overall study results and limits: There was clonal expansion of CD4+ and CD8+ blood T cells by week 6 at 0.1 to 3.0 mg/kg.

Germline CDR1 reads MGHDK; CDR2 reads SYGVNS. The CDR3 loop spans 15 amino acids. Trimming removed 5 bases from V and 4 bases from J, with 16 bases in between. The repertoire was sequenced with immunoSEQ multiplex PCR; TCRdb's copy has only in-frame clones and lacks some. The sample lists roughly 110,000 clones, 90% occurring once. This rearrangement joins TRBV25-1 to TRBJ2-3; D perhaps matches TRBD2 (6 bases). Specimen: CD4+ or CD8+ T cells sorted from blood, collected in a trial of the OX40 agonist ivuxolimab. The receptor's source is an adult with an advanced solid tumor such as melanoma, head and neck, liver or kidney cancer. CDR3 protein: CASSSGGIIADTQYF. The CDR3 bases are TGTGCCAGCAGTTCCGGGGGAATCATAGCAGATACGCAGTATTTT.